Each of the 26 T cell receptor beta chains below was sequenced from the same sample in a study of OX40 agonist ivuxolimab in advanced cancers. Sequencing was performed with immunoSEQ multiplex PCR; in TCRdb, only in-frame clones are kept and a portion is missing. The table records some 97,000 clones, approximately 90% of them present only once. Here the sequenced sample was CD4+ or CD8+ T cells sorted from blood, taken in a trial of the OX40 agonist ivuxolimab. The receptors were gathered from an adult with an advanced solid tumor such as melanoma, head and neck, liver or kidney cancer.

In this sample, this clone turned up a few times. This chain uses TRBV28 with TRBJ2-4; TRBD2 aligns across 7 bases. The CDR3 has 14 amino acids. The J segment lost 6 bases and the V segment lost 5 bases, leaving 7 bases of the junction unmatched. The germline V gene has CDR1 MDHEN and CDR2 SYDVKM. In DNA form, the CDR3 reads TGTGCCAGCAGTCGAGCCGGCGGGGGAAACATTCAGTACTTC. It encodes CASSRAGGGNIQYF.

The chain combines TRBV27 with TRBJ2-1, with 11 bases identical to TRBD2. CDR3 length equals 16 residues. CDR1 MNHEY and CDR2 SMNVEV come from the germline V gene (reference sequence). The V and J ends lost 6 bases and 4 bases, in that order; junction bases with no gene match: 8. The CDR3 DNA is TGTGCCAGCAGCCGAGAGAGACTAGCGGGATACAATGAGCAGTTCTTC. It translates to CASSRERLAGYNEQFF.

This chain links TRBV19 with TRBJ1-1; 8 bases align to TRBD1. From germline, CDR1 is LNHDA and CDR2 SQIVND (reference sequence). The V gene end was trimmed by 6 bases and the J gene end by 2 bases; junction bases not matched to a gene: 8. There are 15 residues in the CDR3. CDR3 sequence: CASRSPGGGNTEAFF. In nucleotides, the CDR3 is TGTGCCAGTAGATCCCCAGGGGGCGGTAACACTGAAGCTTTCTTT. Supplemented by reference TRBV19 and TRBJ1-1, the full variable domain reads DGGITQSPKYLFRKEGQNVTLSCEQNLNHDAMYWYRQDPGQGLRLIYYSQIVNDFQKGDIAEGYSVSREKKESFPLTVTSAQKNPTAFYLCASRSPGGGNTEAFFGQGTRLTVV.

This clone was seen a few times. The gene calls are TRBV28 and TRBJ2-5; TRBD1 matches at 10 bases. This CDR3 contains 15 residues. Unmatched junction bases numbered 9, after V lost 6 bases and J lost 5 bases. Germline V gene data show CDR1 as MDHEN and CDR2 as SYDVKM. The CDR3 bases are TGTGCCAGCAGCCTGGGACAGGGGTTCTGGGAGACCCAGTACTTC. Amino acids: CASSLGQGFWETQYF. The full variable domain, with the rest looked up from reference TRBV28 and TRBJ2-5, is DVKVTQSSRYLVKRTGEKVFLECVQDMDHENMFWYRQDPGLGLRLIYFSYDVKMKEKGDIPEGYSVSREKKERFSLILESASTNQTSMYLCASSLGQGFWETQYFGPGTRLLVL.

V and J are TRBV30 and TRBJ1-4; D is perhaps TRBD1 (5 bases). The V and J ends lost 2 bases and 3 bases respectively, with 10 bases between them. Germline V gene sequence: CDR1 GTSNPN, CDR2 SVGIG (reference sequence). The CDR3 loop spans 14 amino acids. As DNA, the CDR3 is TGTGCCTGGAGTAAGGGACCACCTAATGAAAAACTGTTTTTT. It translates to CAWSKGPPNEKLFF. Full variable domain (rest looked up from reference TRBV30 and TRBJ1-4): SQTIHQWPATLVQPVGSPLSLECTVEGTSNPNLYWYRQAAGRGLQLLFYSVGIGQISSEVPQNLSASRPQDRQFILSSKKLLLSDSGFYLCAWSKGPPNEKLFFGSGTQLSVL.

This clone was seen once. The chain uses TRBV4-3 and TRBJ2-2; TRBD2 is a possible D gene (6 bases). CDR1 and CDR2 from the germline V gene are LGHNA and YSLEER. The V gene lost 4 bases and the J gene lost 2 bases, with 11 bases spanning the gap. This CDR3 contains 15 residues. The CDR3 DNA reads as TGCGCCAGCAGCCTTACGGCGGGAAACACCGGGGAGCTGTTTTTT. This sequence encodes CASSLTAGNTGELFF.

The genes are TRBV7-2 and TRBJ2-2, with 8 bases matching TRBD1. CDR3 length: 15 residues. The germline V gene has CDR1 SGHTA and CDR2 FQGNSA. Germline trimming cut 5 bases from V and 1 base from J; bases unmatched to any gene: 3. The chain's CDR3 is CASSPGQVNTGELFF. In nucleotides, the CDR3 is TGTGCCAGCAGCCCGGGACAGGTGAACACCGGGGAGCTGTTTTTT. Complete variable domain (other parts from reference TRBV7-2 and TRBJ2-2): GAGVSQSPSNKVTEKGKDVELRCDPISGHTALYWYRQSLGQGLEFLIYFQGNSAPDKSGLPSDRFSAERTGGSVSTLTIQRTQQEDSAVYLCASSPGQVNTGELFFGEGSRLTVL.

The V and J genes are TRBV25-1 and TRBJ2-1, with TRBD1 identical over 9 bases. J gave up 9 bases and V 6 bases, and 21 bases lay outside the gene matches. CDR3 length: 18 amino acids. Germline assignment: CDR1 MGHDK and CDR2 SYGVNS. The CDR3 reads CASSAPGTGPLRSREQFF. CDR3 sequence (DNA): TGTGCCAGCAGCGCCCCGGGGACAGGGCCCCTTAGGAGCCGTGAGCAGTTCTTC. Variable domain in full (rest from reference TRBV25-1 and TRBJ2-1): EADIYQTPRYLVIGTGKKITLECSQTMGHDKMYWYQQDPGMELHLIHYSYGVNSTEKGDLSSESTVSRIRTEHFPLTLESARPSHTSQYLCASSAPGTGPLRSREQFFGPGTRLTVL.

This clone was seen only once. This chain connects TRBV29-1 to TRBJ2-3; D call uncertain. The CDR3 runs to 11 residues. V was shortened by 3 bases and J by 0 bases, with 1 base between the two germline ends. CDR1 is SQVTM and CDR2 is ANQGSEA in the germline V gene. DNA of the CDR3: TGCAGCGTTGACAGCACAGATACGCAGTATTTT. Protein sequence: CSVDSTDTQYF.

The chain combines TRBV18 with TRBJ2-1, with TRBD2 matching 13 bases. There are 19 residues in the CDR3. CDR1 and CDR2 from the germline V gene are KGHSH and LQKENI. With 2 bases clipped from V and 7 bases from J, the junction kept 14 bases outside the gene matches. The CDR3 is CASSPSPSLLAGGRNEQFF. For the CDR3, the DNA is TGTGCCAGCTCACCAAGCCCATCATTACTAGCGGGAGGGAGAAATGAGCAGTTCTTC.

This clone was seen once. The rearrangement links TRBV19 to TRBJ1-5; D is possibly TRBD1 (6 bases). Trimming removed 1 base at V and 6 bases at J, with 22 bases between. This CDR3 is built from 18 residues. Germline lookup yields CDR1 LNHDA and CDR2 SQIVND (reference sequence). For the CDR3, the DNA is TGTGCCAGTAGTATAGGACCCTTCACAGGGAGGGTAGGTCAGCCCCAGCATTTT. Translated: CASSIGPFTGRVGQPQHF.

CDR3 sequence reads: CASSLGENLGYEQYF. As DNA, the CDR3 is TGTGCCAGCAGCTTAGGAGAAAATTTGGGCTACGAGCAGTACTTC. This sequence joins TRBV11-1 and TRBJ2-7; D remains ambiguous. There are 15 residues in the CDR3. V lost 1 base and J 3 bases, leaving 13 bases between the germline ends. The germline V gene has CDR1 SGHAT and CDR2 FQDESV (reference sequence). Full variable domain (remainder filled in from reference TRBV11-1 and TRBJ2-7): EAEVAQSPRYKITEKSQAVAFWCDPISGHATLYWYRQILGQGPELLVQFQDESVVDDSQLPKDRFSAERLKGVDSTLKIQPAELGDSAMYLCASSLGENLGYEQYFGPGTRLTVT.

The chain employs TRBV28 and TRBJ2-2, with 7 bases matching TRBD2. The ends lost 8 bases at V and 6 bases at J; junction bases unmatched: 12. Germline loops: CDR1 MDHEN, CDR2 SYDVKM. The CDR3 is made up of 15 amino acids. The CDR3 spells CASRWGRGYAGELFF. In DNA form, the CDR3 reads TGTGCCAGCCGTTGGGGGAGGGGTTACGCCGGGGAGCTGTTTTTT.

V is TRBV7-9 and J is TRBJ2-6; D is unclear. The CDR3 contains 15 residues. Germline lookup yields CDR1 SEHNR and CDR2 FQNEAQ (reference sequence). Trimming removed 7 bases from V and 1 base from J, with 11 bases in between. CDR3 in amino acids: CASKGQTSGANVLTF. The CDR3 region has the DNA TGTGCCAGCAAGGGCCAGACATCTGGGGCCAACGTCCTGACTTTC. Filled out from reference TRBV7-9 and TRBJ2-6, the complete variable domain reads DTGVSQNPRHKITKRGQNVTFRCDPISEHNRLYWYRQTLGQGPEFLTYFQNEAQLEKSRLLSDRFSAERPKGSFSTLEIQRTEQGDSAMYLCASKGQTSGANVLTFGAGSRLTVL.

This sequence joins TRBV5-1 and TRBJ2-7; possibly TRBD1 for D (6 bases). Trimming shortened V by 6 bases and J by 6 bases, and 16 bases separated the two germline ends. Germline V gene data show CDR1 as SGHRS and CDR2 as YFSETQ. This CDR3 is built from 13 residues. Written as DNA, the CDR3 is TGCGCCAGCAAGGTCCAGGGGATCGCCGAGCAGTACTTC. Residues: CASKVQGIAEQYF.

The rearrangement uses TRBV6-5 and TRBJ2-3, with 9 bases matching TRBD1. V gave up 6 bases and J gave up 12 bases; unmatched junction bases: 10. This CDR3 region has 13 residues. The germline gives CDR1 MNHEY, CDR2 SVGAGI. The CDR3 coding sequence is TGTGCCAGCAGCGAACCGGACAGGGGTGTTCAGTATTTT. Translating it yields CASSEPDRGVQYF.

V and J are TRBV19 and TRBJ2-1, with 7 bases that match TRBD2. Germline CDR1 reads LNHDA; CDR2 reads SQIVND (reference sequence). The CDR3 loop spans 16 amino acids. The junction had 8 bases not matched to a gene; V was cut back by 4 bases and J by 2 bases. CDR3 DNA sequence: TGTGCCAGTAGTACAAAACTAGCGACCGCCTACAATGAGCAGTTCTTC. It yields the protein CASSTKLATAYNEQFF.

Remarks on this clone: This specimen includes other DNA sequences encoding the same CDR3. The CDR3 nucleotides read TGTGCCAGCAGTGACCCGACAGGAATCCACGAGCAGTACTTC. Translated: CASSDPTGIHEQYF. The chain joins TRBV6-6 to TRBJ2-7, with a tentative D call TRBD1 (6 bases). V gave up 5 bases and J gave up 5 bases, with 16 bases separating them. The CDR3 is made up of 14 amino acids. The V gene's germline CDR1 is MNHNY and CDR2 SVGAGI (reference sequence).

V is TRBV19 and J is TRBJ2-3, with 12 bases matching TRBD1. From germline, CDR1 is LNHDA and CDR2 SQIVND (reference sequence). The CDR3 covers 17 residues. The ends lost 3 bases at V and 6 bases at J; junction bases unmatched: 10. CDR3 region: CASSIFLGTGGLDTQYF. In DNA, the CDR3 is TGTGCCAGTAGTATTTTTTTGGGGACAGGGGGCTTGGATACGCAGTATTTT.

The genes are TRBV6-6 and TRBJ2-6; TRBD1 matches at 9 bases. Trimming at V came to 6 bases and at J to 1 base, leaving 4 bases not matched to a gene. Germline CDR1 MNHNY, CDR2 SVGAGI (reference sequence). The CDR3 extends over 16 amino acids. Here the CDR3 DNA reads TGTGCCAGCAGCTGGACAGGGGAATCTGGGGCCAACGTCCTGACTTTC. Its translation is CASSWTGESGANVLTF.

V and J are TRBV13 and TRBJ2-5, with a weak D call TRBD2 (6 bases). Germline values: CDR1 PRHDT, CDR2 FYEKMQ (reference sequence). The CDR3 is made up of 19 amino acids. Deletions cut 2 bases from V and 5 bases from J, with 27 bases between. CDR3 DNA sequence: TGTGCCAGCAGCTTAAGCCTCCTAAACGCTGGAGGGTTGCGGGAGACCCAGTACTTC. This sequence encodes CASSLSLLNAGGLRETQYF.

This chain uses TRBV4-1 with TRBJ2-1; perhaps TRBD2 as D (6 bases). The CDR3 runs 16 residues. V dropped 4 bases and J dropped 4 bases, with 17 bases sitting between them. The V gene's germline CDR1 is MGHRA and CDR2 YSYEKL. CDR3 sequence (DNA): TGCGCCAGCAGCCTCCAAGGGGTAGCGGCATACAATGAGCAGTTCTTC. It is translated as CASSLQGVAAYNEQFF.

V is TRBV28 and J is TRBJ2-3; 7 positions agree with TRBD1. The ends lost 7 bases at V and 1 base at J; junction bases unmatched: 8. The CDR3 has 15 amino acids. The V gene's germline CDR1 is MDHEN and CDR2 SYDVKM. This CDR3 reads CASMTTGEGTDTQYF. The CDR3 DNA reads TGTGCCAGCATGACTACAGGGGAAGGCACAGATACGCAGTATTTT.

A single count supports this clone. The chain links TRBV7-9 to TRBJ2-1, with 10 positions matching TRBD2. This CDR3 region has 17 residues. The germline gives CDR1 SEHNR, CDR2 FQNEAQ (reference sequence). Trimming removed 3 bases from V and 7 bases from J; junction bases left unmatched: 12. The CDR3 region is CASSLWGSSGSKNEQFF. The DNA for the CDR3 is TGTGCCAGCAGCTTGTGGGGGTCTAGCGGGAGTAAGAATGAGCAGTTCTTC. The whole variable domain, filled in from reference TRBV7-9 and TRBJ2-1, reads DTGVSQNPRHKITKRGQNVTFRCDPISEHNRLYWYRQTLGQGPEFLTYFQNEAQLEKSRLLSDRFSAERPKGSFSTLEIQRTEQGDSAMYLCASSLWGSSGSKNEQFFGPGTRLTVL.

The V call is TRBV6-5, the J call TRBJ2-5; D is perhaps TRBD2 (6 bases). Germline values: CDR1 MNHEY, CDR2 SVGAGI. Trimming cost V 0 bases and J 1 base, with 12 bases left between them. This CDR3 has 16 amino acids. The CDR3 loop reads CASSYSMASAQETQYF. CDR3 bases: TGTGCCAGCAGTTACTCGATGGCTAGCGCCCAAGAGACCCAGTACTTC.

This chain uses TRBV6-5 with TRBJ1-4, with D possibly matching TRBD1 (6 bases). Germline lookup yields CDR1 MNHEY and CDR2 SVGAGI. Trimming stripped 4 bases from V and 5 bases from J, with 11 bases between. The CDR3 runs to 14 residues. The CDR3 coding sequence is TGTGCCAGCAGTTTAGGGGGATTGAATGAAAAACTGTTTTTT. It translates to CASSLGGLNEKLFF.